This T cell receptor beta chain was identified in a study of CD8 T cells in ankylosing spondylitis (dated by TCRdb to the late 2010s). General notes on the study: The study set out to find disease-linked TCR variants by profiling T cell receptor beta repertoires in ankylosing spondylitis patients and healthy donors. Samples of peripheral blood were taken, and for ankylosing spondylitis patients, synovial fluid was collected as well. The full study cohort comprised about 24 ankylosing spondylitis patients and roughly 100 healthy donors.

This clonotype was counted many times. This clone's antigen is unknown. Base qualities were left out, and no much larger clone turns up one base away. Study-level results and caveats: The disease-linked clones were reported as significantly enriched in matched synovial fluid samples from ankylosing spondylitis patients. The disease-linked clones had a CD8+ phenotype and were found at relatively low frequencies in peripheral blood. Blood from ankylosing spondylitis patients appeared to be characterized by a TCR beta motif composed of eight or nine highly homologous amino acid variants. Some TCR beta motif variants had previously been reported in synovial fluid and blood of reactive arthritis patients, which suggested common disease-initiation mechanisms.

The run used an Illumina HiSeq 2500. TCR beta libraries were prepared by quantitative 5'-RACE with molecular barcodes. Regarding the original processing steps: Disease-linked TCR variants were identified with a new computational method built on a probabilistic model of VDJ rearrangement. Using fastp trimming at Q25 and MiXCR clonotype assembly, TCRdb reanalyzed the public sequencing data and kept in-frame beta chains. Rows are combined by CDR3 protein, so each entry shows the most common genes and DNA. Clone size and V and J calls follow TCRdb, not the original study. The sample data list around 330,000 distinct CDR3 sequences, and 11% of these were observed just once. The top ten clonotypes cover 9.1% of the sample. The sequenced sample consisted of blood, either unsorted or a sorted T cell fraction (not recorded which). The clonotype comes from a female donor with ankylosing spondylitis or in good health (not recorded which).

In nucleotide form, the sequence is TGTGCCAGCAGCGTTGGGACAGTCCCAGATACGCAGTATTTT. It encodes CASSVGTVPDTQYF. The sequence joins TRBV7-3 to TRBJ2-3; 7 nucleotides in the junction match TRBD1. The germline V and J ends show losses of 5 bases and 4 bases respectively, and no gene match explains 6 bases of the junction. From the germline V gene, CDR1 is SGHTA and CDR2 is FQGTGA. The CDR3 starts with the cysteine, ends with the phenylalanine, and has 14 residues. The CDR3 DNA has 42 bases and is translated from base 1.